The following is a T cell receptor (beta chain) sequence with its context. The naive CD8 population came from CD45RO-negative cells selected for CCR7, without terminally differentiated effector memory CD45RA+ cells. Data came from immunoSEQ multiplex PCR; TCRdb stores just in-frame clones and leaves some out. Of about 800,000 clones in the sample, about 96% are singletons; the top ten hold around 0.25%. This sample was taken from a study of shared clonotypes between healthy human individuals. The CDR3 has 12 residues. Germline V gene sequence: CDR1 MNHEY, CDR2 SVGAGI. Between the trimmed V and J ends, which lost 2 bases and 7 bases, there was a span of 8 bases.

The TCR sequence derives from a man between 25 and 39 years old in good health. Sequenced: naive CD8+ T cells sorted from blood. This rearrangement joins TRBV6-5 to TRBJ1-1; D is ambiguous. CDR3 DNA: TGTGCCAGCAGTTACGGCCCAAATGAAGCTTTCTTT. Encoded protein: CASSYGPNEAFF.